Listed here are 19 T cell receptor beta chains from one sample, sequenced in a study of shared clonotypes between healthy human individuals. The table came from immunoSEQ multiplex PCR; TCRdb's copy has only in-frame clones and leaves some out. The repertoire holds about 1.5 million clones, with roughly 98% as singletons. Material for sequencing was naive CD4+ T cells sorted from blood. Sample subset: CD45RA+ positively selected. The receptors were gathered from a man aged 30 to 39 in good health.

The rearrangement links TRBV2 to TRBJ2-2, with 7 bases matching TRBD2. The CDR3 contains 15 residues. The V segment lost 5 bases and the J segment 8 bases; nucleotides outside the gene matches: 11. CDR1 and CDR2 from the germline V gene are SNHLY and FYNNEI. The CDR3: CASSRWAGVLGELFF. The CDR3, as DNA: TGTGCCAGCAGTAGGTGGGCGGGAGTCTTGGGGGAGCTGTTTTTT.

This chain joins TRBV27 and TRBJ2-7; the D call may be TRBD1 or TRBD2 (5 bases each). The CDR3 covers 13 residues. V dropped 4 bases and J dropped 8 bases, with 15 bases sitting between them. CDR1 MNHEY and CDR2 SMNVEV come from the germline V gene (reference sequence). The CDR3 DNA reads as TGTGCCAGCAGTTCCGGGCCTGGGGGACAGCAGTACTTC. It codes for CASSSGPGGQQYF.

V gene TRBV27 combines with J gene TRBJ2-1; 10 bases fit TRBD2. The CDR3 is 14 residues long. The junction had 6 bases not matched to a gene; V was cut back by 6 bases and J by 7 bases. From germline, CDR1 is MNHEY and CDR2 SMNVEV (reference sequence). CDR3 amino acids: CASSLAGGLNEQFF. The CDR3 coding sequence is TGTGCCAGCAGCTTAGCGGGAGGATTGAATGAGCAGTTCTTC.

V usage is TRBV18 and J usage is TRBJ1-4, with no clear D. The length of the CDR3 is 15 residues. Germline values: CDR1 KGHSH, CDR2 LQKENI. V lost 2 bases to trimming and J lost 7 bases, with 14 bases between them. The CDR3 DNA follows: TGTGCCAGCTCACCATCCAACGGGCGCGGTGAAAAACTGTTTTTT. Translated, it gives CASSPSNGRGEKLFF.

The chain recombines TRBV28 with TRBJ1-2, with D maybe TRBD1 (5 bases). The CDR3 has 14 amino acids. Trimming shortened V by 3 bases and J by 6 bases, and 14 bases separated the two germline ends. Germline CDR1 is MDHEN and CDR2 is SYDVKM. Written as DNA, the CDR3 is TGTGCCAGCAGTTTTTGGGGCAGGAAGGATGGCTACACCTTC. It encodes CASSFWGRKDGYTF.

The gene calls are TRBV28 and TRBJ1-4; no clear D. V gave up 2 bases and J gave up 0 bases, with 7 bases separating them. This CDR3 comprises 15 residues. The germline V gene has CDR1 MDHEN and CDR2 SYDVKM. DNA of the CDR3: TGTGCCAGCAGTTTAGGTTGGACAACTAATGAAAAACTGTTTTTT. Its translation: CASSLGWTTNEKLFF.

The V call is TRBV4-1, the J call TRBJ2-2; 8 bases match TRBD1. V trimming: 3 bases; J trimming: 0 bases; junction bases outside the gene matches: 3. The CDR3 spans 16 residues. CDR1 and CDR2 (germline): MGHRA, YSYEKL. The CDR3 region has the DNA TGCGCCAGCAGCCAGCAGGGGGCAGCGAACACCGGGGAGCTGTTTTTT. The encoded protein is CASSQQGAANTGELFF.

CDR3: CASSSLGQKRHNEQFF. The CDR3 DNA sequence: TGTGCCAGCAGCTCCCTCGGACAGAAAAGACACAATGAGCAGTTCTTC. The V and J genes are TRBV7-9 and TRBJ2-1; D is perhaps TRBD1 (6 bases). The germline V and J ends were trimmed by 4 bases and 5 bases, with 18 bases remaining between them. The CDR3 is made up of 16 amino acids. Germline V gives CDR1 SEHNR, CDR2 FQNEAQ (reference sequence).

The chain has TRBV4-1 and TRBJ2-3, with D unclear. V was clipped by 0 bases and J by 0 bases, with 10 bases between them. Germline loops: CDR1 MGHRA, CDR2 YSYEKL. The CDR3 is 16 residues long. Here the CDR3 DNA reads TGCGCCAGCAGCCAAGAAAAGACTTCTAGCACAGATACGCAGTATTTT. The encoded protein is CASSQEKTSSTDTQYF.

CDR3: CASSLRGKTQYF. The CDR3 region has the DNA TGTGCCAGCAGCTTGAGGGGAAAGACCCAGTACTTC. The chain employs TRBV5-6 and TRBJ2-5, with D possibly matching TRBD1 (5 bases). CDR3 size: 12 residues. V shed 1 base and J shed 6 bases, with 7 bases lying between them. Germline V gives CDR1 SGHDT, CDR2 YYEEEE.

The chain joins TRBV9 to TRBJ2-1; a possible D gene is TRBD2 (5 bases). V lost 0 bases and J 3 bases, leaving 16 bases between the germline ends. The CDR3 has 17 residues. Germline V lookup: CDR1 SGDLS, CDR2 YYNGEE. The chain's CDR3 is CASSVGAAAAFYNEQFF. The CDR3, as DNA: TGTGCCAGCAGCGTAGGGGCGGCAGCGGCCTTCTACAATGAGCAGTTCTTC.

The chain has TRBV7-6 and TRBJ2-7, with TRBD1 as a possible D gene (5 bases). The V end lost 0 bases, the J end lost 1 base, and 10 bases lay between the germline ends. The CDR3 spans 15 residues. CDR1 is SGHVS and CDR2 is FNYEAQ in the germline V gene. The CDR3, as DNA: TGTGCCAGCAGCTTAGCGCCCCAGGGTTCCTACGAGCAGTACTTC. Encoded protein: CASSLAPQGSYEQYF.

The chain joins TRBV6-5 to TRBJ1-1; D is unclear. The CDR3 sequence is 13 residues long. Per germline, CDR1 MNHEY and CDR2 SVGAGI. Trimming shortened V by 3 bases and J by 2 bases, and 7 bases separated the two germline ends. The CDR3 DNA is TGTGCCAGCAGTTATGAGGGCAACACTGAAGCTTTCTTT. This gives the protein CASSYEGNTEAFF.

CDR3 sequence reads: CASNPIRPEAFF. CDR3 DNA sequence: TGTGCCAGCAATCCCATCCGACCTGAAGCTTTCTTT. The chain is built from TRBV27 and TRBJ1-1; D call uncertain. V lost 7 bases and J lost 6, with 12 bases in between. This CDR3 is 12 amino acids long. Germline V gives CDR1 MNHEY, CDR2 SMNVEV (reference sequence).

The chain recombines TRBV7-2 with TRBJ1-5; a weak D match, TRBD1 (6 bases). Germline values: CDR1 SGHTA, CDR2 FQGNSA. The V and J ends lost 3 bases and 7 bases respectively, with 16 bases between them. There are 15 residues in the CDR3. CDR3: CASSFERGAGQPQHF. The CDR3 nucleotides are TGTGCCAGCAGCTTCGAGCGGGGGGCGGGACAGCCCCAGCATTTT.

This clone appeared a single time. This rearrangement joins TRBV5-4 to TRBJ2-7; the match to TRBD2 covers 7 bases. V shed 1 base, J shed 6 bases, and the junction held 7 bases outside the gene matches. The CDR3 has 14 residues. Germline V lookup: CDR1 SGHNT, CDR2 YYREEE (reference sequence). As DNA, the CDR3 is TGTGCCAGCAGCTTGTCGGGACTACGAAGCGAGCAGTACTTC. Residues: CASSLSGLRSEQYF.

With respect to this clone: The same CDR3 can be traced to other DNA sequences in this sample. The chain joins TRBV15 to TRBJ1-1, with 7 bases identical to TRBD1. The CDR3 covers 14 residues. V lost 0 bases to trimming and J lost 7 bases; unmatched junction nucleotides: 5. Germline V gene data show CDR1 as LNHNV and CDR2 as YYDKDF (reference sequence). DNA for the CDR3: TGTGCCACCAGCAGAGATCGCCGGGACAGTGAAGCTTTCTTT. This codes for CATSRDRRDSEAFF.

The chain links TRBV6-6 to TRBJ2-7, with 8 bases aligning to TRBD1. Germline V gives CDR1 MNHNY, CDR2 SVGAGI (reference sequence). Trimming removed 6 bases from V and 4 bases from J; junction bases left unmatched: 8. This CDR3 is 14 amino acids long. CDR3 nucleotide sequence: TGTGCCAGCAGGTATCCGGGACAGGTATACGAGCAGTACTTC. Protein: CASRYPGQVYEQYF.

V usage is TRBV5-1 and J usage is TRBJ1-5, with D hard to call. The germline V gene encodes CDR1 SGHRS and CDR2 YFSETQ. This CDR3 has 13 residues. With 0 bases removed from V and 6 bases from J, the gap between germline ends came to 7 bases. CDR3 DNA: TGCGCCAGCAGCTTGGATGGCTCTCAGCCCCAGCATTTT. Its protein product is CASSLDGSQPQHF.